The source of this T cell receptor (beta chain) is a study of identical twins. The CDR3 consists of 13 residues. Germline loops: CDR1 DFQATT, CDR2 SNEGSKA (reference sequence). V lost 3 bases and J lost 1, with 9 bases in between. Overall study findings and caveats: For out-of-frame beta sequences, excess twin sharing was weaker. Whereas memory repertoires showed no such difference, abundant cord blood beta clonotypes carried fewer insertions.

This clonotype was observed a few times. Its specificity is not known. TCRdb processed the 5' RACE reads anew with MiXCR; each CDR3 protein has one entry. The sample has about 340,000 distinct CDR3 sequences, roughly 9% seen once. The clonotype originates from a woman aged 50 to 60 in good health. This chain connects TRBV20-1 to TRBJ2-5; tentatively, D is TRBD1 (6 bases). The sequencing sample was made of naive T cells sorted from blood. The CDR3 loop reads CSARTGVQETQYF. CDR3 DNA: TGCAGTGCTAGGACAGGCGTCCAAGAGACCCAGTACTTC.